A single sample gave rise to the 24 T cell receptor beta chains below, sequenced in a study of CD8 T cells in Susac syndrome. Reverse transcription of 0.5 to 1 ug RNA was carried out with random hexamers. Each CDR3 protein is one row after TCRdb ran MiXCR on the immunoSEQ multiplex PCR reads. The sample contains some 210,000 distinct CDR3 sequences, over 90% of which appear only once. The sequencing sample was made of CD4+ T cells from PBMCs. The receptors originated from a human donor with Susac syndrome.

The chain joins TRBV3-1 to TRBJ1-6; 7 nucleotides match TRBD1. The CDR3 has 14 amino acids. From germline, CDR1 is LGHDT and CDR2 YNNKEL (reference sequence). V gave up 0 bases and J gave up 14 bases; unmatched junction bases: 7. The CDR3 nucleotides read TGTGCCAGCAGCCAAGAAGAGACAGGGAGCGCCCTCCACTTT. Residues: CASSQEETGSALHF.

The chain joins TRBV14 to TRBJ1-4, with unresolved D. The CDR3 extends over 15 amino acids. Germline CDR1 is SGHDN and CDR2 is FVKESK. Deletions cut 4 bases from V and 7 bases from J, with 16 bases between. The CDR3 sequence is CASSPGRRPGEKLFF. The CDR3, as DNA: TGTGCCAGCAGCCCCGGACGTAGACCGGGTGAAAAACTGTTTTTT.

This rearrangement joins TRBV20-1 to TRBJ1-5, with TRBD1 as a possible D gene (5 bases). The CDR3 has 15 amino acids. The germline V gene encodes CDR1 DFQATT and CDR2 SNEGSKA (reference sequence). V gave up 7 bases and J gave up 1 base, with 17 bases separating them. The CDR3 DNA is TGCAGTGTTTCCTCGGGGGACGAGAGCAATCAGCCCCAGCATTTT. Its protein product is CSVSSGDESNQPQHF.

DNA for the CDR3: TGTGCCAGCAGGCCCCGGACAGTTTTAAATGAGCAGTTCTTC. Its translation: CASRPRTVLNEQFF. The genes are TRBV2 and TRBJ2-1; a possible D gene is TRBD1 (6 bases). With 6 bases removed from V and 7 bases from J, the gap between germline ends came to 16 bases. The CDR3 totals 14 residues. In germline, CDR1 is SNHLY, CDR2 FYNNEI.

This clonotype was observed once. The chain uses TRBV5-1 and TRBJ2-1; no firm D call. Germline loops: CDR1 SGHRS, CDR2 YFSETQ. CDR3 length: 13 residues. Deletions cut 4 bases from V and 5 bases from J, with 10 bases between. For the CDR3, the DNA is TGCGCCAGCAGCAGCCGGGCCGACAATGAGCAGTTCTTC. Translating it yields CASSSRADNEQFF.

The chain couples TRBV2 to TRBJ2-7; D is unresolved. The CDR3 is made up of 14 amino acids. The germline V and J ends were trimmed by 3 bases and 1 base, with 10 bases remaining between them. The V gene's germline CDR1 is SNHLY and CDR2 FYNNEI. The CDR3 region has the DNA TGTGCCAGCAGTGAGGAACTGACGTCCTACGAGCAGTACTTC. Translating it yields CASSEELTSYEQYF. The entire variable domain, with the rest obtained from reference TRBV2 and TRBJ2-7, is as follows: EPEVTQTPSHQVTQMGQEVILRCVPISNHLYFYWYRQILGQKVEFLVSFYNNEISEKSEIFDDQFSVERPDGSNFTLKIRSTKLEDSAMYFCASSEELTSYEQYFGPGTRLTVT.

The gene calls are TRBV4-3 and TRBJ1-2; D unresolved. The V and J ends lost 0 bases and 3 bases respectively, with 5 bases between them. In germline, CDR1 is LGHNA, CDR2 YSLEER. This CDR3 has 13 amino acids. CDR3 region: CASSQDTDYGYTF. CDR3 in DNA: TGCGCCAGCAGCCAAGACACCGACTATGGCTACACCTTC.

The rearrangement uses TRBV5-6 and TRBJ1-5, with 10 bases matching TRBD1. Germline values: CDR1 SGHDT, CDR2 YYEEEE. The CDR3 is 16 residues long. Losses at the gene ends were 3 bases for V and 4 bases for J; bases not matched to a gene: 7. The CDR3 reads CASSSQAGQGNQPQHF. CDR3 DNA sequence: TGTGCCAGCAGCTCCCAGGCGGGACAGGGGAATCAGCCCCAGCATTTT.

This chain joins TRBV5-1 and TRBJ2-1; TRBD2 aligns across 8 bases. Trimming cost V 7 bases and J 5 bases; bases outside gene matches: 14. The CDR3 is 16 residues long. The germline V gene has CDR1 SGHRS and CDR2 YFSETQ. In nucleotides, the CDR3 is TGCGCCAGCCACAGTCTACCGGGGGGGGAAGACAATGAGCAGTTCTTC. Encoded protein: CASHSLPGGEDNEQFF.

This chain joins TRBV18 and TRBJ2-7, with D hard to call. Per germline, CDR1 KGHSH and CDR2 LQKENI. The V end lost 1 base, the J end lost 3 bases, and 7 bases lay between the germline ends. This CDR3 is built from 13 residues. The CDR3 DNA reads TGTGCCAGCTCACCACGGGCAGGCTACGAGCAGTACTTC. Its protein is CASSPRAGYEQYF.

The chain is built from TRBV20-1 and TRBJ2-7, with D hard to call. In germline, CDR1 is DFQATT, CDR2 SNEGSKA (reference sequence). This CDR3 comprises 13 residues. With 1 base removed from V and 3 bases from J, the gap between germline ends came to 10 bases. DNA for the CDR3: TGCAGTGCTAGAGGCAGTGGTGACTACGAGCAGTACTTC. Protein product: CSARGSGDYEQYF.

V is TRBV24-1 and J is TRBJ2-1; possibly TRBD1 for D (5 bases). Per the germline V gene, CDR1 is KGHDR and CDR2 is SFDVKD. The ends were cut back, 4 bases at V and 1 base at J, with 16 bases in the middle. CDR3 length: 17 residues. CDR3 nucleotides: TGTGCCACCAGTGACGTGGGGCGGCAGGGTTCCTACAATGAGCAGTTCTTC. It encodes CATSDVGRQGSYNEQFF.

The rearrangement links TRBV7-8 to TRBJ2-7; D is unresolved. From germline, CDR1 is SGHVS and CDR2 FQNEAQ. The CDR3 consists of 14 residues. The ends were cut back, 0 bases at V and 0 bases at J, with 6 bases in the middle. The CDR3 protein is CASSLADGSYEQYF. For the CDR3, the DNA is TGTGCCAGCAGCTTAGCGGACGGCTCCTACGAGCAGTACTTC.

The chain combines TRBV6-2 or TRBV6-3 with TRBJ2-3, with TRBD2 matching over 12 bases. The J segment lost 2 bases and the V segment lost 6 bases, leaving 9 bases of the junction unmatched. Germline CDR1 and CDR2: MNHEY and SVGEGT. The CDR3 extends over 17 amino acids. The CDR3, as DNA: TGTGCCAGCAGCCACCCCGGACTAGCGGGGACCACAGATACGCAGTATTTT. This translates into CASSHPGLAGTTDTQYF.

CDR3 residues: CASSVYRGSEAFF. In DNA form, the CDR3 reads TGTGCCAGCAGTGTTTACAGGGGTAGTGAAGCTTTCTTT. J is TRBJ1-1 and V is TRBV6-5; 7 bases are shared with TRBD1. The junction had 7 bases not matched to a gene; V was cut back by 5 bases and J by 7 bases. Germline V gene lookup returns CDR1 MNHEY and CDR2 SVGAGI. The CDR3 runs 13 residues.

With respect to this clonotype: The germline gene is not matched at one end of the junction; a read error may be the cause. CDR3 DNA: TGTGCCAGCAGTGTGACTAGCGGGGCGAACTTC. Residues: CASSVTSGANF. The chain carries TRBV2 and TRBJ2-7; 11 nucleotides align to TRBD2. The germline CDR1 and CDR2 sequences are SNHLY and FYNNEI. The CDR3 loop spans 11 amino acids.

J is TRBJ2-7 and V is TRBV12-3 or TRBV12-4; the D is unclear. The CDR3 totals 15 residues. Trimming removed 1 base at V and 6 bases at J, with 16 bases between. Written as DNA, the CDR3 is TGTGCCAGCAGTTTAGATTCTGGGCGCGGATCCGAGCAGTACTTC. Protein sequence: CASSLDSGRGSEQYF.

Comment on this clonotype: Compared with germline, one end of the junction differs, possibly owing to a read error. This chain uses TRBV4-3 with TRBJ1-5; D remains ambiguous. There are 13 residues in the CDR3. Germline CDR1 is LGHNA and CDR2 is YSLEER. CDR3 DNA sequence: TGTGCCAGCAGCCAAGATCGGGGTCAGCCCCAGCATTTT. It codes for CASSQDRGQPQHF.

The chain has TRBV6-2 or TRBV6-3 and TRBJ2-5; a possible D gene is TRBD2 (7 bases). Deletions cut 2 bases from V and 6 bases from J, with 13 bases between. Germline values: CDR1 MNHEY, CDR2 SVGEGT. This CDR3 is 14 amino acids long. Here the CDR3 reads CASSYGGGAKTQYF. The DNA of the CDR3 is TGTGCCAGCAGTTACGGGGGGGGCGCGAAGACCCAGTACTTC.

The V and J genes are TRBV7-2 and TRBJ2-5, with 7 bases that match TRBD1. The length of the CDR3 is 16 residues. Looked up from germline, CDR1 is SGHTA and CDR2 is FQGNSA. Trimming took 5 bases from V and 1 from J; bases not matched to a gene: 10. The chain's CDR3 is CASSTPARTGQETQYF. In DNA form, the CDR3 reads TGTGCCAGCAGCACACCGGCCCGGACAGGCCAAGAGACCCAGTACTTC.

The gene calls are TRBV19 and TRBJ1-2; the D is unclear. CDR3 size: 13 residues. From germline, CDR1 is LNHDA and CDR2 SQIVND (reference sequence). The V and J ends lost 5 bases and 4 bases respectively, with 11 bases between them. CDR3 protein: CASSPIDPYGYTF. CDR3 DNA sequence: TGTGCCAGTAGTCCCATAGATCCCTATGGCTACACCTTC.

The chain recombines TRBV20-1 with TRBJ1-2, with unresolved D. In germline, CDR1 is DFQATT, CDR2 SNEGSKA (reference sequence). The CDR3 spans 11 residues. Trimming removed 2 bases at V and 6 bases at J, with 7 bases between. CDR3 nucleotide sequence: TGCAGTGCTAGACAGATCAATGGCTACACCTTC. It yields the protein CSARQINGYTF.

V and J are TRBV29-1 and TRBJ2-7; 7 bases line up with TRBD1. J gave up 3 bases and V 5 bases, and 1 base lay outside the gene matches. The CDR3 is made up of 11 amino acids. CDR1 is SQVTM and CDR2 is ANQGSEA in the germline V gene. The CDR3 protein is CSVRDSYEQYF. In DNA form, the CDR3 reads TGCAGCGTTAGGGACAGCTACGAGCAGTACTTC.

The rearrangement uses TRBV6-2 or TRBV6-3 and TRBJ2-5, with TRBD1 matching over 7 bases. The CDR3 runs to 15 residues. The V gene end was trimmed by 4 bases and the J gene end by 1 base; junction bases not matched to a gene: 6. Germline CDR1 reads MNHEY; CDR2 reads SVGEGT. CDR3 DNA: TGTGCCAGCAGTTGGGACAGCCCAGGCCAAGAGACCCAGTACTTC. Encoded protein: CASSWDSPGQETQYF.